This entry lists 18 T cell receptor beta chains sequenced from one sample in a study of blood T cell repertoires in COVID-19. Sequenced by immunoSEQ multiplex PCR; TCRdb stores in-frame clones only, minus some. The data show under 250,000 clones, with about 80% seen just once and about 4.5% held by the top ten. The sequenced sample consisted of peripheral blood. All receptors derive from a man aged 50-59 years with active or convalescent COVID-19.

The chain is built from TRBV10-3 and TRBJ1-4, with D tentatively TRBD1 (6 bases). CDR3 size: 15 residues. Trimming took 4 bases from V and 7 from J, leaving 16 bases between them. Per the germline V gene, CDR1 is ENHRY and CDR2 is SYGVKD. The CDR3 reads CAISAGTPTSEKLFF. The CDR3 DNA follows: TGTGCCATCAGTGCGGGGACACCAACGAGTGAAAAACTGTTTTTT.

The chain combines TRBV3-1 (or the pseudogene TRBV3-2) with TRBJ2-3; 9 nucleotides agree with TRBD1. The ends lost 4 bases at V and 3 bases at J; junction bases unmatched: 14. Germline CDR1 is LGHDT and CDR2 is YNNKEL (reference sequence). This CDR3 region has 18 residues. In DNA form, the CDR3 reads TGTGCCAGCAGCCTTAACTTAGTCCCGGGACAGGGAACAGATACGCAGTATTTT. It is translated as CASSLNLVPGQGTDTQYF.

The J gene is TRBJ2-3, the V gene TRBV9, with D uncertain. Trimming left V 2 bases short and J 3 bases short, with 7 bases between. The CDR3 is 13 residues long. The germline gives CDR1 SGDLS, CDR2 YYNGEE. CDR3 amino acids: CASSVFSTDTQYF. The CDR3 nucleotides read TGTGCCAGCAGCGTCTTCAGTACAGATACGCAGTATTTT.

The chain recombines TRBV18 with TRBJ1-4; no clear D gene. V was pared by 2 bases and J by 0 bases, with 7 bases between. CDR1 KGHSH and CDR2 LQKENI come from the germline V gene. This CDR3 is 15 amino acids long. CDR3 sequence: CASSPIRATNEKLFF. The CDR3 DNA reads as TGTGCCAGCTCACCAATTCGGGCAACTAATGAAAAACTGTTTTTT. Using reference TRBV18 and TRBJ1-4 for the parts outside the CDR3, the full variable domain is NAGVMQNPRHLVRRRGQEARLRCSPMKGHSHVYWYRQLPEEGLKFMVYLQKENIIDESGMPKERFSAEFPKEGPSILRIQQVVRGDSAAYFCASSPIRATNEKLFFGSGTQLSVL.

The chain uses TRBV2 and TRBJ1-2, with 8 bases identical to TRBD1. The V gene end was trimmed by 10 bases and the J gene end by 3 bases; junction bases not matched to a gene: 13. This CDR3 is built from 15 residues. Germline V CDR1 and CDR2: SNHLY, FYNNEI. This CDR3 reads CATSGPRGQDYGYTF. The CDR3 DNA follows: TGTGCCACCTCCGGCCCCAGGGGGCAAGACTATGGCTACACCTTC.

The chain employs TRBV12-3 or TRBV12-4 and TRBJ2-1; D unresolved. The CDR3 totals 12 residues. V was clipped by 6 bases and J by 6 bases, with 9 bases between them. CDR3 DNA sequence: TGTGCCAGCAGCCTCGTCGGCAATGAGCAGTTCTTC. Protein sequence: CASSLVGNEQFF.

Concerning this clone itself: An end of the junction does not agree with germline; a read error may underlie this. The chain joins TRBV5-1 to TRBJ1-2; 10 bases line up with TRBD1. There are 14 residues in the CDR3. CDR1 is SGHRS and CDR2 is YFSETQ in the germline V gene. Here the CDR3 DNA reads TGCGCCAGCAGCTTGGAGGGGGTTACCGGGACAGGGGACTTC. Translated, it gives CASSLEGVTGTGDF.

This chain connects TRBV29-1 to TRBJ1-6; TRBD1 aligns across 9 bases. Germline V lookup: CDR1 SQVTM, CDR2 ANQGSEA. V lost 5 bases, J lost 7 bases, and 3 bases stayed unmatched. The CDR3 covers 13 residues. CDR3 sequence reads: CSVQQGANSPLHF. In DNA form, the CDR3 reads TGCAGCGTTCAACAGGGGGCGAATTCACCCCTCCACTTT.

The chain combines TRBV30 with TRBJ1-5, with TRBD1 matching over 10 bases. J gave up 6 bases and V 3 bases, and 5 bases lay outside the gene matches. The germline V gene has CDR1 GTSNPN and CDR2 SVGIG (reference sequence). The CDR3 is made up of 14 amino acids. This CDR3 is CAWRGQGLSQPQHF. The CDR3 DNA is TGTGCCTGGAGGGGACAGGGGTTAAGTCAGCCCCAGCATTTT.

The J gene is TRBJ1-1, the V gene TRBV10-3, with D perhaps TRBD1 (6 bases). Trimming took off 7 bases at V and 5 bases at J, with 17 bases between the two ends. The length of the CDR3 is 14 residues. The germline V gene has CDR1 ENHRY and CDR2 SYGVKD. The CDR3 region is CAITHGGAGTEAFF. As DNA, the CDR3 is TGTGCCATCACCCACGGGGGGGCAGGAACTGAAGCTTTCTTT.

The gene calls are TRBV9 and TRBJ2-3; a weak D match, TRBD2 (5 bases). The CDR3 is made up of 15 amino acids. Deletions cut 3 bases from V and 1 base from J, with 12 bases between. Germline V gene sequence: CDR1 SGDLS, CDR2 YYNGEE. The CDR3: CASSESGSRTDTQYF. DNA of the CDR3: TGTGCCAGCAGCGAGAGCGGTTCCCGCACAGATACGCAGTATTTT. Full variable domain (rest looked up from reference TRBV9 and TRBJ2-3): DSGVTQTPKHLITATGQRVTLRCSPRSGDLSVYWYQQSLDQGLQFLIQYYNGEERAKGNILERFSAQQFPDLHSELNLSSLELGDSALYFCASSESGSRTDTQYFGPGTRLTVL.

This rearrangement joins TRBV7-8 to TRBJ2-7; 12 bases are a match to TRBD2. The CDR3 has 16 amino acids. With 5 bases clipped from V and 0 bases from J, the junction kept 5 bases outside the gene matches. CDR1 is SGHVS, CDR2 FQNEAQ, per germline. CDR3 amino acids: CASSPTSGGNSYEQYF. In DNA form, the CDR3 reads TGTGCCAGCAGCCCCACTAGCGGGGGGAACTCCTACGAGCAGTACTTC.

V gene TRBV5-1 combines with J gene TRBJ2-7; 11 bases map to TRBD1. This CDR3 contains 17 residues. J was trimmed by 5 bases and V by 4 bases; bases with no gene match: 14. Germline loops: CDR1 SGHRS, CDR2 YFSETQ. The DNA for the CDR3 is TGCGCCAGCAGCAGATCTTCACCAGGACAGGGGGCCAACGAGCAGTACTTC. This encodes CASSRSSPGQGANEQYF.

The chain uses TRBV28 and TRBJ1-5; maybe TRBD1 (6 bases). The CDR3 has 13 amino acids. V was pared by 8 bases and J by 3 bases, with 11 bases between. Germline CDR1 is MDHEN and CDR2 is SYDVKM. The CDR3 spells CASQDRFNQPQHF. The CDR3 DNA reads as TGTGCCAGCCAAGACAGGTTCAATCAGCCCCAGCATTTT.

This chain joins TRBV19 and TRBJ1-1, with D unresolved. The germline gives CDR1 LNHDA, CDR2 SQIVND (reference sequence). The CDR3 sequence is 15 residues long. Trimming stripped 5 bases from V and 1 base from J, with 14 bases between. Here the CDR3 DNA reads TGTGCCAGTAGTCCCTCACTGGTTTCGAACACTGAAGCTTTCTTT. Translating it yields CASSPSLVSNTEAFF.

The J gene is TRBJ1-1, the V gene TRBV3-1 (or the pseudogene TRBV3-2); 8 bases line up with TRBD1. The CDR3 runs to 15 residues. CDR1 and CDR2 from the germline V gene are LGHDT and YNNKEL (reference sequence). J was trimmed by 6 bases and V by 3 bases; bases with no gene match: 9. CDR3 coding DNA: TGTGCCAGCAGCCAGCGAACAGGGGGGATCGCTGAAGCTTTCTTT. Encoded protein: CASSQRTGGIAEAFF.

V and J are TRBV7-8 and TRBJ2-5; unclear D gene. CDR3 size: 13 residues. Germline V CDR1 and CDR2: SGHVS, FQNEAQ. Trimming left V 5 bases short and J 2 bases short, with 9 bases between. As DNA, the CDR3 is TGTGCCAGCAGCCCTTGGGCTCAAGAGACCCAGTACTTC. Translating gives CASSPWAQETQYF. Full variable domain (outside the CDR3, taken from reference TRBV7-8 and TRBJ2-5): GAGVSQSPRYKVAKRGQDVALRCDPISGHVSLFWYQQALGQGPEFLTYFQNEAQLDKSGLPSDRFFAERPEGSVSTLKIQRTQQEDSAVYLCASSPWAQETQYFGPGTRLLVL.

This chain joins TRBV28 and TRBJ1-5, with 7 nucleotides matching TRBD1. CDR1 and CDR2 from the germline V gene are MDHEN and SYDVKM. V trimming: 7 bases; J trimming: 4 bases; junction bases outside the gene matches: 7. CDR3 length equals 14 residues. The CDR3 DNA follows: TGTGCCAGCACCGGGGACAGAAGGAATCAGCCCCAGCATTTT. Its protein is CASTGDRRNQPQHF.